The table lists the clone carrying this T cell receptor (beta chain) with a few counts. Its matching antigen is unknown. These data come from a study of immune heterogeneity within non-small cell lung tumors. Findings and limits, study-wide: Site-unique high-frequency clones occurred alongside identical dominant CDR3 beta clonotypes that recurred across tumor sites within a patient. The repertoire of each individual patient held high-frequency T-cell receptor beta clonotypes that were largely distinct from those of other patients. Local T-cell clonality tracked moderately but significantly with local tumor mutational burden, giving an R of approximately 0.3.

Bulk tumor gDNA, 450 to 600 ng per sample, served as the TCR template. Taken during surgery, several biopsies per primary tumor were spaced as far apart as possible within the tumor mass. The study cohort was described as untreated, and its members had newly diagnosed non-small cell lung cancer. They went on to have curative surgery. The donors had newly diagnosed non-small cell lung cancer and underwent surgery intended to cure it. Multiplex PCR amplified TCR beta CDR3 with 32 V and 13 J primers. TCRdb redid the calling of the multiplex PCR reads with MiXCR, one entry per CDR3 protein. The table includes 14,000 or so distinct CDR3 sequences, 28% detected once. The CDR3 spans 16 residues. The germline V gene has CDR1 SNHLY and CDR2 FYNNEI. Losses at the gene ends were 4 bases for V and 4 bases for J; bases not matched to a gene: 7.

The specimen sequenced was lung tumor tissue. The sequence was collected from a man aged 40-55 years with non-small cell lung cancer. The chain couples TRBV2 to TRBJ2-1; TRBD2 aligns across 10 bases. The chain's CDR3 is CASSGTGTSVYNEQFF. CDR3 nucleotide sequence: TGTGCCAGCAGTGGGACCGGGACTAGCGTATACAATGAGCAGTTCTTC.